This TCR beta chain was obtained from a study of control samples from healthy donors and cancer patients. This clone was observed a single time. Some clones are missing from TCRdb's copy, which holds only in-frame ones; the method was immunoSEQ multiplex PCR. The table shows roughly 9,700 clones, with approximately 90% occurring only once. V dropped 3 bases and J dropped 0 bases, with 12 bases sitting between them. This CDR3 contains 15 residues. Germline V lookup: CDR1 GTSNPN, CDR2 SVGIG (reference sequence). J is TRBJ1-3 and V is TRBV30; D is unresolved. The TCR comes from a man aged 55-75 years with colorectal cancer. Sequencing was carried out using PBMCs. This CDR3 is CAWSYLGNSGNTIYF. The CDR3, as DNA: TGTGCCTGGAGCTACTTAGGGAACTCTGGAAACACCATATATTTT.